Reported below is one T cell receptor (beta chain). As yet, its antigen is unknown. V was shortened by 4 bases and J by 1 base, with 16 bases between the two germline ends. The CDR3 is made up of 16 amino acids. Germline CDR1 is SGDLS and CDR2 is YYNGEE. The sample comes from a study of cytomegalovirus exposure and HLA in healthy donors. Findings of the study overall: Sequencing depth roughly uniform across donors was assumed in presence/absence analyses. Most TCR beta V segments were productive about 90% or about 30% of the time in an earlier analysis.

PCR was performed using 60 Vbeta and 13 Jbeta primers. Data came from immunoSEQ multiplex PCR; TCRdb stores just in-frame clones and leaves some out. This table holds approximately 79,000 clones, around 79% found once. The sequencing sample was made of PBMCs. J is TRBJ2-3 and V is TRBV9; no clear D. This sequence originates from a male donor in good health and CMV-seropositive. CDR3 coding DNA: TGTGCCAGCAGCCCGCAAACTTCCCATCGCACAGATACGCAGTATTTT. Its protein is CASSPQTSHRTDTQYF.